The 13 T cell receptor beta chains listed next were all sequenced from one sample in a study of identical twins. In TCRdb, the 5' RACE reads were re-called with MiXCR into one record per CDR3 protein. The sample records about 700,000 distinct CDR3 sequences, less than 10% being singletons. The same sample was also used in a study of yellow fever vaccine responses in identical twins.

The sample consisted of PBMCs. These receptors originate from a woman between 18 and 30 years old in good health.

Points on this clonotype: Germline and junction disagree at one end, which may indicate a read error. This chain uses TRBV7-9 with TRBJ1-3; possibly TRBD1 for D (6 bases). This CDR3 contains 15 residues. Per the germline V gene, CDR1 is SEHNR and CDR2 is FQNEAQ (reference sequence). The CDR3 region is CASSLPGGRGNTIYF. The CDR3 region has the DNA TGTGCCAGCAGCTTACCCGGGGGCCGCGGGAACACGATATATTTT.

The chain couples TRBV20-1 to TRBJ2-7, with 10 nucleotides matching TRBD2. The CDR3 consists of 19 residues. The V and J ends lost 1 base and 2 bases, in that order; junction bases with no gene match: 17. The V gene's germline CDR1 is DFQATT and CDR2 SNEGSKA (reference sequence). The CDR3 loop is CSARVRPAGGPFGAYEQYF. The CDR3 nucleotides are TGCAGTGCTAGAGTCCGGCCAGCGGGGGGGCCGTTTGGAGCCTACGAGCAGTACTTC.

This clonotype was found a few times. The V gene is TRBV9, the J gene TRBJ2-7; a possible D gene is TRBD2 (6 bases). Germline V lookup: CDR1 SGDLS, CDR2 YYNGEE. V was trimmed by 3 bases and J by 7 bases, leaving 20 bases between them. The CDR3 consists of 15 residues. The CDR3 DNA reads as TGTGCCAGCAGCGCAGGGACTTGGCTGGGGGGAGAGCAGTACTTC. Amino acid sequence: CASSAGTWLGGEQYF.

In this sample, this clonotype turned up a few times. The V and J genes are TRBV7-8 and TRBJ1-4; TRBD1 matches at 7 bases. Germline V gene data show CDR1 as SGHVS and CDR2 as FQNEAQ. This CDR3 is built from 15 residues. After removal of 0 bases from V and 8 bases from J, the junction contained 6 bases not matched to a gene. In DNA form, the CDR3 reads TGTGCCAGCAGCTTAGCAGGGGGCGCGCACGAAAAACTGTTTTTT. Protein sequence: CASSLAGGAHEKLFF. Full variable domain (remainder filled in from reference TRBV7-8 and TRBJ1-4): GAGVSQSPRYKVAKRGQDVALRCDPISGHVSLFWYQQALGQGPEFLTYFQNEAQLDKSGLPSDRFFAERPEGSVSTLKIQRTQQEDSAVYLCASSLAGGAHEKLFFGSGTQLSVL.

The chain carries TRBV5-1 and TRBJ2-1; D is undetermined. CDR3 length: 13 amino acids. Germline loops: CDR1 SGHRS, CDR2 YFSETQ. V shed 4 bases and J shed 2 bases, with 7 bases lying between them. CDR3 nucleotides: TGCGCCAGCAGCCCCGCAACCTACAATGAGCAGTTCTTC. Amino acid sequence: CASSPATYNEQFF.

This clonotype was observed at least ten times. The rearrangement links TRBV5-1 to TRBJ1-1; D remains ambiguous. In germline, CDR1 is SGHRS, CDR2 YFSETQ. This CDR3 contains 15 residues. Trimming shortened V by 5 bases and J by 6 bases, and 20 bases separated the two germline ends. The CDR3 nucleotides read TGCGCCAGCAGAAGCCGGAGGGATGGGCAGCCTGAAGCTTTCTTT. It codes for CASRSRRDGQPEAFF. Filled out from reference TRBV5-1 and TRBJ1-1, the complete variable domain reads KAGVTQTPRYLIKTRGQQVTLSCSPISGHRSVSWYQQTPGQGLQFLFEYFSETQRNKGNFPGRFSGRQFSNSRSEMNVSTLELGDSALYLCASRSRRDGQPEAFFGQGTRLTVV.

Here the CDR3 DNA reads TGTGCCAGTACGGACCAGGGGTCGCGGGAGCAGTACTTC. Its protein is CASTDQGSREQYF. The chain employs TRBV6-2 or TRBV6-3 and TRBJ2-7; tentative D call: TRBD1 (6 bases). The CDR3 runs 13 residues. V lost 9 bases, J lost 7 bases, and 19 bases lay in between. The germline CDR1 and CDR2 sequences are MNHEY and SVGEGT.

This CDR3 reads CASSENSYNEQFF. CDR3 bases: TGTGCCAGCAGTGAAAATTCCTACAATGAGCAGTTCTTC. The chain is built from TRBV2 and TRBJ2-1; no definite D call. The CDR3 consists of 13 residues. The germline CDR1 and CDR2 sequences are SNHLY and FYNNEI. Trimming removed 2 bases from V and 1 base from J, with 3 bases in between.

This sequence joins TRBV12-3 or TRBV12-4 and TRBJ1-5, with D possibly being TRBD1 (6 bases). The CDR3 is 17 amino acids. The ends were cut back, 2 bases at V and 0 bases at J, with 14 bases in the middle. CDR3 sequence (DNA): TGTGCCAGCAGTTTACGGGCGGCAGGGGTTAGCAATCAGCCCCAGCATTTT. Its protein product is CASSLRAAGVSNQPQHF.

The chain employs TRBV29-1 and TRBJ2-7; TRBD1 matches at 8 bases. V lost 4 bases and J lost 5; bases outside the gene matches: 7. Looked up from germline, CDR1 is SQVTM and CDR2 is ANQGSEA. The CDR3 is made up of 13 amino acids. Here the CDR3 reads CSVATGVQDEQYF. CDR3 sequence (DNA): TGCAGCGTTGCGACAGGGGTTCAAGACGAGCAGTACTTC.

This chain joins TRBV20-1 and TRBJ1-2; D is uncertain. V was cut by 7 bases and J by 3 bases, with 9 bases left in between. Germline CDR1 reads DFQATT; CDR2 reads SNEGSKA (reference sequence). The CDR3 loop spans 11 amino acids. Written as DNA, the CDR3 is TGCAGTGTCCGGGTCGACTATGGCTACACCTTC. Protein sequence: CSVRVDYGYTF.

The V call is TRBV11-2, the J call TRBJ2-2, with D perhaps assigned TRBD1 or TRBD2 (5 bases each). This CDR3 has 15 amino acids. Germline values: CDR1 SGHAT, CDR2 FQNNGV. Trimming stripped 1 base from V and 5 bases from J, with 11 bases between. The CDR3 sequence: CASSLVRGITGELFF. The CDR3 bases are TGTGCCAGCAGCTTAGTCCGGGGCATAACCGGGGAGCTGTTTTTT.

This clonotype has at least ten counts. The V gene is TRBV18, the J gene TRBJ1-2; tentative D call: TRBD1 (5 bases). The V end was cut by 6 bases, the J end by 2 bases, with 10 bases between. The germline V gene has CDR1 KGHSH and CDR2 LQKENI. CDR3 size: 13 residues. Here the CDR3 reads CASSMDKNYGYTF. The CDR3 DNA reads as TGTGCCAGCTCGATGGACAAAAACTATGGCTACACCTTC. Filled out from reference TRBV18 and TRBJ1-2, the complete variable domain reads NAGVMQNPRHLVRRRGQEARLRCSPMKGHSHVYWYRQLPEEGLKFMVYLQKENIIDESGMPKERFSAEFPKEGPSILRIQQVVRGDSAAYFCASSMDKNYGYTFGSGTRLTVV.